This entry lists 4 T cell receptor beta chains sequenced from one sample in a study of blood T cell repertoires in COVID-19. Clones were read by immunoSEQ multiplex PCR, and TCRdb kept only the in-frame ones, dropping some. This table holds some 71,000 clones, 81% found once. Input material: peripheral blood. The receptors were sampled from a woman in her 70s with acute or convalescent COVID-19.

The chain uses TRBV7-7 and TRBJ2-2, with D perhaps matching TRBD2 (6 bases). In germline, CDR1 is SSHAT, CDR2 FNYEAQ (reference sequence). This CDR3 has 15 amino acids. V shed 0 bases and J shed 6 bases, with 11 bases lying between them. CDR3 region: CASSLASGRPGELFF. The CDR3 DNA sequence: TGTGCCAGCAGCTTAGCTTCAGGGAGGCCCGGGGAGCTGTTTTTT.

V and J are TRBV7-2 and TRBJ2-3; D is possibly TRBD2 (6 bases). This CDR3 spans 14 amino acids. Germline CDR1 is SGHTA and CDR2 is FQGNSA. The V end lost 1 base, the J end lost 6 bases, and 11 bases lay between the germline ends. The CDR3 is CASSLGIAVDTQYF. The CDR3 coding sequence is TGTGCCAGCAGCTTAGGGATAGCGGTGGATACGCAGTATTTT.

The chain links TRBV19 to TRBJ1-4; no firm D call. The CDR3 has 14 residues. Per the germline V gene, CDR1 is LNHDA and CDR2 is SQIVND (reference sequence). V was trimmed by 1 base and J by 5 bases, leaving 8 bases between them. CDR3 in amino acids: CASSIAVRNEKLFF. The CDR3, as DNA: TGTGCCAGTAGTATAGCAGTCAGAAATGAAAAACTGTTTTTT.

This chain uses TRBV28 with TRBJ2-7, with a possible D match to TRBD2 (5 bases). The CDR3 loop spans 14 amino acids. Germline assignment: CDR1 MDHEN and CDR2 SYDVKM. Trimming pared 8 bases from V and 3 bases from J, leaving 17 bases between. The CDR3 here is CASHSRGPDYEQYF. CDR3 DNA: TGTGCCAGCCACAGCAGAGGGCCCGACTACGAGCAGTACTTC.